This note documents a single T cell receptor beta chain sequence. This clonotype was seen at least ten times. This clone's antigen is unknown. Base quality data are lacking; no much larger clone is found one base away. For a library built for alpha chains, this beta chain is a stray read; little rests on its size. The data derive from a study of spatial heterogeneity in lung cancer (dated by TCRdb to between 2017 and 2020). About the full investigation: Samples were obtained from 72 patients with early-stage, untreated non-small cell lung cancer from the lung TRACERx cohort. Both alpha and beta chains were TCR-sequenced in 200 to 250 tumor regions, around 64 matched nontumor lung samples and 56 PBMC samples obtained at surgery. Nonsynonymous mutation counts, determined by whole-exome sequencing of tumor tissue, were related to features of the TCR repertoire. Beta-chain transcripts were consistently detected in greater numbers than alpha-chain transcripts, which likely reflects a higher abundance of beta-chain transcripts. In the raw uncorrected reads, each unique combination of TCR and UMI appeared on average more than ten times. In non-small cell lung cancer, the study made a quantitative comparison of TCR alpha and beta repertoires among multiple tumor regions, matched nontumor lung and blood. Some blood samples were collected at disease recurrence, with the median time to first recurrence being about 400 days. Study-wide conclusions, independent of this receptor: Ubiquitous expanded tumor TCRs were detected in blood more often at tumor resection than at routine follow-up. Confirming at a functional level the hypothesis that regional TCRs recognize regional mutations was considered to require additional single-cell paired TCR alpha and beta sequencing.

The sample's time point label, decoded: blood taken at disease recurrence. TCR sequencing used whole RNA extracted from tumor and nontumor lung tissue, or from cryopreserved PBMC samples, without cell sorting. A patient was chosen for TCR sequencing only when enough RNA was available from at least two tumor regions. To prepare the library, 5' RACE was applied. Sequenced on a NextSeq 500. To allow correction of PCR and sequencing errors, the TCR library protocol tagged every TCR cDNA molecule with a unique molecular identifier. Regarding the original processing steps: TCR identification, UMI-based error correction and CDR3 extraction were performed with Decombinator tools. Expanded TCRs were defined as those above a frequency of 2 per 1,000, corresponding to the top 1% of the tumor frequency distribution. Rényi diversity was computed with the R vegan package after subsampling each repertoire 100 times to 5,000 TCRs. CDR3 similarity networks were built from amino acid triplet string-kernel similarity, with CDR3s being connected when pairwise similarity was above 0.82. TCRdb itself trimmed the public reads at Q25 with fastp, ran MiXCR and retained productive beta chains. A single entry per CDR3 protein holds the most common genes and DNA from its merged rows. TCRdb, not the original authors, processed these V and J calls. This sample lists 9,000 or so distinct CDR3 sequences; approximately 3.5% were detected once. Roughly 20% of the sample lies in the top ten.

Trimming costs V 4 bases and J 4 bases, and their ends lie 12 bases apart. CDR1 and CDR2, per the germline V gene, are SGHRS and YFSETQ. The CDR3 has 14 amino acids, counting the end cysteine and phenylalanine. Of the read, only the CDR3 DNA is kept; its 42 bases are in frame from base 1. The receptor was isolated from a female donor with early-stage non-small cell lung cancer. The sample in question was PBMCs, obtained at recurrence. Recombination joined TRBV5-1 with TRBJ1-3; the best D guess is TRBD1, with 5 bases matching. The CDR3 here reads CASSPGARGNTIYF. The bases read TGCGCCAGCAGCCCTGGGGCGCGGGGAAACACCATATATTTT. Supplemented by the reference TRBV5-1 and TRBJ1-3 proteins around the CDR3, the complete variable domain is KAGVTQTPRYLIKTRGQQVTLSCSPISGHRSVSWYQQTPGQGLQFLFEYFSETQRNKGNFPGRFSGRQFSNSRSEMNVSTLELGDSALYLCASSPGARGNTIYFGEGSWLTVV.